The text below deals with one TCR beta chain. The sample is drawn from a study of T cells expressing NK-cell markers. TCRdb reprocessed the 5' RACE reads, keeping one entry per CDR3 protein, no DNA. The repertoire table contains about 260,000 distinct CDR3 sequences. The CDR3 covers 16 residues. Germline assignment: CDR1 SGHTA and CDR2 FQGNSA. Sequences were obtained from blood T cells: a sorted CD56 or NKG2C T cell subset, CD4+ or CD8+ T cells, or bulk PBMC T cells (not recorded which). This clonotype originated in a man between 18 and 29 years old in good health. The chain joins TRBV7-2 to TRBJ2-2; the D call of TRBD2 rests on TCRdb alone, since no DNA is present to check it. CDR3 sequence reads: CASILQTSGINGELFF.